This T cell receptor beta chain was documented in a study of shared clonotypes between healthy human individuals. Method: immunoSEQ multiplex PCR; TCRdb's copy keeps in-frame clones and lacks some. The sample contains 850,000 to 1,200,000 clones, more than 60% of which appear only once. Per the germline V gene, CDR1 is MNHNS and CDR2 is SASEGT. Trimming pared 3 bases from V and 4 bases from J, leaving 10 bases between. CDR3 length: 13 amino acids. The authors divided CD4+ cells into CD45RA+ naive and CD45RA-negative memory subsets. The receptor's source is a man aged 18 to 29 in good health. The chain is built from TRBV6-1 and TRBJ2-7, with D possibly TRBD1 on 5 matching bases. The specimen sequenced was memory CD4+ T cells sorted from blood. Regarding subset: CD45RA-negative fraction. Here the CDR3 reads CASSEGHNYEQYF. DNA for the CDR3: TGTGCCAGCAGTGAGGGGCACAATTACGAGCAGTACTTC.